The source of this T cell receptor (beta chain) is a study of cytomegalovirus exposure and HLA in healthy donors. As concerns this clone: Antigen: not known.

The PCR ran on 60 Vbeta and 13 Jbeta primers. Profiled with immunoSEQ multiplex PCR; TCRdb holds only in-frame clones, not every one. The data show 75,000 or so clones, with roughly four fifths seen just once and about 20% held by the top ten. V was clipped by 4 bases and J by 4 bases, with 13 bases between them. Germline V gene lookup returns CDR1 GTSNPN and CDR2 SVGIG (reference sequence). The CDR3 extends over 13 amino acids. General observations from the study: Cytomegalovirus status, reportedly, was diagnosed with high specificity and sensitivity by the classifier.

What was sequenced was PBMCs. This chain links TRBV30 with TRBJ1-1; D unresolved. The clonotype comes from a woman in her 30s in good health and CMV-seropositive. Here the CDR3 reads CAWNRGSSTEAFF. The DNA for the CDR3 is TGTGCCTGGAATAGAGGATCTAGCACTGAAGCTTTCTTT.